The present T cell receptor beta chain was sequenced within a study of T-cell memory formation after mild COVID-19. The TCR alpha and TCR beta cDNA libraries, bearing sample barcodes and UMIs, were generated by 5'RACE using constant-segment primers. TCRdb re-called the 5' RACE reads with MiXCR, one entry per CDR3 protein. The sample yields 180,000 or so distinct CDR3 sequences, approximately 16% seen once. This clonotype was seen only a few times. V shed 6 bases and J 1 base; nucleotides not matched to a gene: 3. This CDR3 spans 15 amino acids. Per germline, CDR1 KGHDR and CDR2 SFDVKD. V and J are TRBV24-1 and TRBJ2-3; 10 nucleotides align to TRBD2. What was sequenced was PBMCs or a T cell subset sorted from them (not recorded which). The receptor was isolated from an adult woman who had mild COVID-19 (a few samples of this study predate the infection). Cell type and time point are not known. The CDR3 DNA sequence: TGTGCCACCAGTATAGCGGGAGGTCGCACAGATACGCAGTATTTT. This encodes CATSIAGGRTDTQYF.